The T cell receptor (beta chain) under discussion was sequenced for a study of blood T cell repertoires in COVID-19. Across the whole study: COVID-19 samples collected from the United States, Italy and Spain covered acute and convalescent phases. T cells, B-cell-depleted T cells, or PBMCs provided the cDNA or gDNA that served as material.

Measured with immunoSEQ multiplex PCR; TCRdb has only the in-frame clones, and not every one. The repertoire has fewer than 110,000 clones, roughly 87% of them found once; the top ten carry more than 15%. This CDR3 contains 16 residues. CDR1 MDHEN and CDR2 SYDVKM come from the germline V gene. Trimming shortened V by 1 base and J by 4 bases, and 16 bases separated the two germline ends. This clonotype was obtained from a woman aged 80 or older in a cohort sampled during active COVID-19. The chain is built from TRBV28 and TRBJ1-2; D is unclear. The material sequenced was peripheral blood. The CDR3 region is CASSLFQSGVGYGYTF. CDR3 nucleotides: TGTGCCAGCAGTTTATTCCAGAGCGGGGTGGGCTATGGCTACACCTTC.